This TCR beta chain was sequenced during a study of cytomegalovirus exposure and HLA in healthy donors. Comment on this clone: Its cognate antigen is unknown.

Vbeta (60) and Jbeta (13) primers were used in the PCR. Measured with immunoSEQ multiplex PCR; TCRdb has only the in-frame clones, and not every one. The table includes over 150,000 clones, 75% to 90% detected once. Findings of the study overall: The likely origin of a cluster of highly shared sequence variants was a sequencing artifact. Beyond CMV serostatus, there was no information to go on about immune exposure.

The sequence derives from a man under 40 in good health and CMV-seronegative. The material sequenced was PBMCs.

The CDR3 spells CASSSGTAVYEQYF. The CDR3 nucleotides are TGTGCCAGCAGCTCCGGGACAGCGGTTTACGAGCAGTACTTC. V is TRBV5-6 and J is TRBJ2-7; the match to TRBD1 covers 7 bases. In germline, CDR1 is SGHDT, CDR2 YYEEEE. This CDR3 spans 14 amino acids. The trim removed 3 bases at V and 4 bases at J, leaving 7 bases unmatched.